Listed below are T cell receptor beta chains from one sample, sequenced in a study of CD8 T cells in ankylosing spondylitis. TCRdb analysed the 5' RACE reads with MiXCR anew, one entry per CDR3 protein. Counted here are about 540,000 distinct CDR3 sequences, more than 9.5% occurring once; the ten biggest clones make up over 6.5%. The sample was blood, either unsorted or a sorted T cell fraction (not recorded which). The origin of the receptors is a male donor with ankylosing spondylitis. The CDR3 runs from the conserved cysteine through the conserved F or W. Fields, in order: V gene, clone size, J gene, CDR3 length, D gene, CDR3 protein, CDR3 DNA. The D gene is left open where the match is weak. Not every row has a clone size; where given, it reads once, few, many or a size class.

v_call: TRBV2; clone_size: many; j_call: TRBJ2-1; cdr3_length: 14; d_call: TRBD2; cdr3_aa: CASRREGPSNEQFF; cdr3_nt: TGTGCCAGCAGAAGGGAGGGCCCTAGCAATGAGCAGTTCTTC
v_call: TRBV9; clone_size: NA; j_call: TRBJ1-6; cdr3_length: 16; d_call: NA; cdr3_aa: CASSVAMGQLNSPLHF; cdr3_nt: TGTGCCAGCAGCGTAGCAATGGGACAACTTAATTCACCCCTCCACTTT
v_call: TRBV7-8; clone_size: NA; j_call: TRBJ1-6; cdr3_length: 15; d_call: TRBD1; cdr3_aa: CASSSLGTGNSPLHF; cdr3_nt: TGTGCCAGCAGCTCGCTAGGGACAGGGAACTCACCCCTCCACTTT
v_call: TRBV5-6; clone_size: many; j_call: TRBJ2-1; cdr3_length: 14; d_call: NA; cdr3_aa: CASSLGYGYNEQFF; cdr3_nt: TGTGCCAGCAGCTTGGGATACGGCTACAATGAGCAGTTCTTC
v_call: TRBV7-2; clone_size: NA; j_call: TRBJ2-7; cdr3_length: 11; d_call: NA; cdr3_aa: CASSLTIEQYF; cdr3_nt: TGTGCCAGCAGCTTAACTATCGAGCAGTACTTC
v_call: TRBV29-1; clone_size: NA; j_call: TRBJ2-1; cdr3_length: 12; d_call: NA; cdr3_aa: CSVRDEIRGPFF; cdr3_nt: TGCAGCGTGCGGGACGAGATTCGAGGGCCGTTCTTC
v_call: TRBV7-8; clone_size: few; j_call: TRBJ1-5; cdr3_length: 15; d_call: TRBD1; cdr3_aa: CASSPQDRENQPQHF; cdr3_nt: TGTGCCAGCAGCCCCCAGGACAGGGAGAATCAGCCCCAGCATTTT
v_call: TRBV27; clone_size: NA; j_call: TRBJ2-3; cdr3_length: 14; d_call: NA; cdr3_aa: CASSSPSRADTQYF; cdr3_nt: TGTGCCAGCAGTTCTCCAAGCCGCGCAGATACGCAGTATTTT
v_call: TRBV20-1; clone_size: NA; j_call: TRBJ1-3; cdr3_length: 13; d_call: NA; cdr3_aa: CSARLTTGNTIYF; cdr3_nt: TGCAGTGCTAGGTTGACGACTGGAAACACCATATATTTT
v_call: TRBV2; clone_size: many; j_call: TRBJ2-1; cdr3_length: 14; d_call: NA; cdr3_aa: CASTYLGLDNEQFF; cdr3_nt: TGTGCCAGCACTTACTTGGGACTGGACAATGAGCAGTTCTTC